The subject of this entry is one T cell receptor (beta chain). This entry belongs to a study of blood T cell repertoires in COVID-19. Study as a whole: Sites in the United States, Italy and Spain provided acute and convalescent COVID-19 samples. PBMCs, B-cell-depleted T cells, or T cells provided the cDNA or gDNA that made up the material.

The authors' processing: Amplification of reference gene primers provided the estimated nucleated cell counts. Generated by immunoSEQ multiplex PCR, the TCRdb table keeps only in-frame clones and is missing some. Clonal size and the V and J genes are those of that table, whereas D and trimming came from the DNA. In the table there are around 81,000 clones, approximately 88% of which are singletons. The material sequenced was peripheral blood. The sequence derives from an older man with acute or convalescent COVID-19.

The CDR3 here is CASSSFLAGVWEQFF. The CDR3 coding sequence is TGTGCCAGCAGCTCGTTCCTAGCGGGGGTATGGGAGCAGTTCTTC. V gene TRBV5-6 combines with J gene TRBJ2-1; 10 bases align to TRBD2. Germline V gives CDR1 SGHDT, CDR2 YYEEEE. The CDR3 extends over 15 amino acids. V trimming: 3 bases; J trimming: 10 bases; junction bases outside the gene matches: 10.